This T cell receptor (beta chain) emerged from a study of glioma-infiltrating T cells. General study findings and limits: Above-expected tissue-blood divergence occurred in all gliomas, most in low-grade ones.

TCR alpha and beta CDR3 regions were amplified from RNA using iRepertoire nested multiplex PCR. One-step reverse transcription and amplification started from about 100-400 ng of tissue mRNA or PBMC total RNA. From the multiplex PCR reads, TCRdb called clonotypes with MiXCR, one entry per CDR3 protein. Of some 99,000 distinct CDR3 sequences detected, around 25% appear once; the ten largest clones hold under 45%. This clonotype was seen many times. Its antigen remains unidentified. V was shortened by 7 bases and J by 3 bases, with 9 bases between the two germline ends. The CDR3 spans 13 residues. Germline CDR1 reads MNHNS; CDR2 reads SASEGT.

The TCR sequence derives from a human donor with low-grade glioma or glioblastoma, undergoing nonglioma brain surgery, or in good health (not recorded which). This sequence joins TRBV6-1 and TRBJ1-4; D might be TRBD1 (6 bases). The specimen was glioma tissue, nonneoplastic brain tissue, or PBMCs (not recorded which). CDR3 sequence reads: CASNRGANEKLFF. The CDR3 coding sequence is TGTGCCAGCAATAGGGGGGCTAATGAAAAACTGTTTTTT.